What follows are 27 T cell receptor beta chains derived from one specimen sequenced in a study of tumor-infiltrating lymphocytes in localized non-small cell lung cancer. Here immunoSEQ multiplex PCR was the method, and the copy in TCRdb shows in-frame clones only, minus some. Here the sample spans fewer than 13,000 clones, around 60% being singletons. Sequencing input: lung tumor tissue. These receptors were collected from a human donor with non-small cell lung cancer.

The V gene is TRBV9, the J gene TRBJ2-3; D not certain. This CDR3 is built from 13 residues. V shed 1 base and J shed 5 bases, with 8 bases lying between them. Per the germline V gene, CDR1 is SGDLS and CDR2 is YYNGEE. The CDR3, as DNA: TGTGCCAGCAGCGTACAGGACCTAGATACGCAGTATTTT. Translation: CASSVQDLDTQYF.

The rearrangement joins TRBV7-2 to TRBJ2-1; 9 nucleotides align to TRBD2. The V gene's germline CDR1 is SGHTA and CDR2 FQGNSA. The CDR3 covers 15 residues. V trimming: 4 bases; J trimming: 6 bases; junction bases outside the gene matches: 7. CDR3 sequence reads: CASSYRGGAINEQFF. CDR3 nucleotide sequence: TGTGCCAGCAGCTACCGCGGGGGGGCCATCAATGAGCAGTTCTTC.

This clone occurred a few times. The chain combines TRBV5-4 with TRBJ2-7; D is unresolved. Trimming cost V 1 base and J 4 bases, with 9 bases left between them. The CDR3 sequence is 13 residues long. The germline gives CDR1 SGHNT, CDR2 YYREEE (reference sequence). The CDR3 region is CASSLPTVYEQYF. In nucleotides, the CDR3 is TGTGCCAGCAGCTTGCCCACCGTGTACGAGCAGTACTTC.

The genes are TRBV5-4 and TRBJ2-1; the match to TRBD2 covers 10 bases. The V gene end was trimmed by 3 bases and the J gene end by 10 bases; junction bases not matched to a gene: 13. This CDR3 spans 16 amino acids. Per germline, CDR1 SGHNT and CDR2 YYREEE (reference sequence). This CDR3 reads CASSSGLAEGVWEQFF. The CDR3, as DNA: TGTGCCAGCAGCTCTGGACTAGCGGAGGGGGTCTGGGAGCAGTTCTTC. Filled out from reference TRBV5-4 and TRBJ2-1, the complete variable domain reads ETGVTQSPTHLIKTRGQQVTLRCSSQSGHNTVSWYQQALGQGPQFIFQYYREEENGRGNFPPRFSGLQFPNYSSELNVNALELDDSALYLCASSSGLAEGVWEQFFGPGTRLTVL.

This chain joins TRBV25-1 and TRBJ2-3; D perhaps matches TRBD1 (5 bases). CDR3 size: 13 residues. The V gene lost 4 bases and the J gene lost 4 bases, with 9 bases spanning the gap. In germline, CDR1 is MGHDK, CDR2 SYGVNS. The CDR3: CASSGQYPDTQYF. CDR3 DNA sequence: TGTGCCAGCAGTGGACAGTACCCAGATACGCAGTATTTT.

The CDR3 sequence is CASSPAIGIQETQYF. The CDR3 nucleotides are TGCGCCAGCAGCCCGGCCATAGGCATCCAAGAGACCCAGTACTTC. V is TRBV5-1 and J is TRBJ2-5; D gene ambiguous. Looked up from germline, CDR1 is SGHRS and CDR2 is YFSETQ. The length of the CDR3 is 15 residues. The V end lost 4 bases, the J end lost 1 base, and 14 bases lay between the germline ends. The whole variable domain, filled in from reference TRBV5-1 and TRBJ2-5, reads KAGVTQTPRYLIKTRGQQVTLSCSPISGHRSVSWYQQTPGQGLQFLFEYFSETQRNKGNFPGRFSGRQFSNSRSEMNVSTLELGDSALYLCASSPAIGIQETQYFGPGTRLLVL.

J is TRBJ1-6 and V is TRBV19; 7 positions match TRBD1. V lost 3 bases and J lost 6; bases outside the gene matches: 5. Germline V CDR1 and CDR2: LNHDA, SQIVND (reference sequence). CDR3 length: 15 amino acids. Here the CDR3 reads CASSMGQSLNSPLHF. The CDR3 nucleotides read TGTGCCAGTAGTATGGGACAGAGTCTTAATTCACCCCTCCACTTT.

The rearrangement joins TRBV4-1 to TRBJ2-1; 11 nucleotides agree with TRBD2. Germline values: CDR1 MGHRA, CDR2 YSYEKL. There are 16 residues in the CDR3. With V trimmed by 4 bases and J by 1 base, 3 bases remained unmatched. The CDR3 DNA follows: TGCGCCAGCAGCCCCCTAGCGGGAGGATCCTACAATGAGCAGTTCTTC. Amino acid sequence: CASSPLAGGSYNEQFF.

V usage is TRBV27 and J usage is TRBJ2-7, with TRBD2 matching 7 bases. The length of the CDR3 is 15 residues. The V and J ends lost 2 bases and 0 bases, in that order; junction bases with no gene match: 4. Germline V CDR1 and CDR2: MNHEY, SMNVEV (reference sequence). The CDR3 is CASSLRRGSSYEQYF. The CDR3 bases are TGTGCCAGCAGTTTACGGCGGGGGTCCTCCTACGAGCAGTACTTC.

A single count supports this clone. The chain has TRBV9 and TRBJ2-5, with a weak D call TRBD1 (5 bases). This CDR3 spans 13 amino acids. Per the germline V gene, CDR1 is SGDLS and CDR2 is YYNGEE. V was pared by 4 bases and J by 5 bases, with 12 bases between. The CDR3 DNA follows: TGTGCCAGCAGCCTAGGGGATATTGAGACCCAGTACTTC. This encodes CASSLGDIETQYF.

The chain has TRBV6-6 and TRBJ2-1, with TRBD2 matching over 11 bases. The length of the CDR3 is 16 residues. From germline, CDR1 is MNHNY and CDR2 SVGAGI (reference sequence). V lost 0 bases and J lost 2; bases outside the gene matches: 0. In DNA form, the CDR3 reads TGTGCCAGCAGTTACTCTAGCGGGGGGGCCTACAATGAGCAGTTCTTC. Encoded protein: CASSYSSGGAYNEQFF.

The chain links TRBV30 to TRBJ1-1, with 7 bases fitting TRBD1. CDR1 is GTSNPN and CDR2 is SVGIG in the germline V gene (reference sequence). The CDR3 consists of 14 residues. V shed 3 bases, J shed 2 bases, and the junction held 6 bases outside the gene matches. The CDR3 sequence is CAWRFGTANTEAFF. CDR3 nucleotide sequence: TGTGCCTGGAGATTCGGGACAGCAAACACTGAAGCTTTCTTT.

The chain employs TRBV30 and TRBJ2-7; D is tentatively TRBD1 or TRBD2 (5 bases each). Germline CDR1 GTSNPN, CDR2 SVGIG (reference sequence). The CDR3 loop spans 14 amino acids. The V end lost 2 bases, the J end lost 3 bases, and 14 bases lay between the germline ends. CDR3 in DNA: TGTGCCTGGAGTCGGGGCGGCAGGAGCTACGAGCAGTACTTC. It is translated as CAWSRGGRSYEQYF.

The V call is TRBV20-1, the J call TRBJ2-5; 11 positions agree with TRBD1. V shed 6 bases and J 7 bases; nucleotides not matched to a gene: 1. The CDR3 is 11 amino acids. In germline, CDR1 is DFQATT, CDR2 SNEGSKA (reference sequence). The CDR3 spells CSAGQGATQYF. The CDR3 nucleotides read TGCAGTGCCGGACAGGGGGCGACCCAGTACTTC.

This clone was counted a few times. The chain employs TRBV19 and TRBJ1-2, with D tentatively TRBD1 (5 bases). V dropped 6 bases and J dropped 8 bases, with 16 bases sitting between them. Germline lookup yields CDR1 LNHDA and CDR2 SQIVND (reference sequence). The CDR3 is made up of 13 amino acids. CDR3 in amino acids: CASRGGGPVGYTF. The CDR3 nucleotides are TGTGCCAGTAGGGGCGGGGGTCCGGTGGGCTACACCTTC.

The chain combines TRBV5-1 with TRBJ2-3; a possible D gene is TRBD2 (5 bases). Trimming took off 0 bases at V and 3 bases at J, with 8 bases between the two ends. Germline CDR1 SGHRS, CDR2 YFSETQ. This CDR3 contains 14 residues. CDR3 DNA: TGCGCCAGCAGCTTGGGAGGGATTACAGATACGCAGTATTTT. It is translated as CASSLGGITDTQYF.

This clone was counted a few times. This sequence joins TRBV7-9 and TRBJ2-7; D gene ambiguous. CDR1 and CDR2 from the germline V gene are SEHNR and FQNEAQ (reference sequence). The V and J ends lost 1 base and 4 bases respectively, with 2 bases between them. The CDR3 length is 11 residues. DNA of the CDR3: TGTGCCAGCAGCTTAGAATACGAGCAGTACTTC. It translates to CASSLEYEQYF.

The V gene is TRBV9, the J gene TRBJ2-2; 7 nucleotides line up with TRBD2. CDR1 is SGDLS and CDR2 is YYNGEE in the germline V gene. V lost 0 bases and J lost 0; bases outside the gene matches: 8. The CDR3 loop spans 18 amino acids. The CDR3 coding sequence is TGTGCCAGCAGCGTAGGACTAGCCCCCGAGGCGAACACCGGGGAGCTGTTTTTT. It encodes CASSVGLAPEANTGELFF.

To note about this clone: A read error may produce the germline difference seen at one junction end. The chain is built from TRBV7-2 and TRBJ1-6; no clear D gene. The CDR3 has 14 residues. Germline assignment: CDR1 SGHTA and CDR2 FQGNSA. CDR3 sequence (DNA): TGTGCCAGCAGCTATAGCGACCATAATTCACCCCTCCATTTT. Translated: CASSYSDHNSPLHF.

There are a few counts of this clone. This chain uses TRBV18 with TRBJ2-3; D possibly matches TRBD1 or TRBD2 (5 bases each). Germline values: CDR1 KGHSH, CDR2 LQKENI. V lost 1 base to trimming and J lost 2 bases, with 19 bases between them. This CDR3 has 18 amino acids. The CDR3 DNA reads TGTGCCAGCTCACCACAGTCCTCGGGACGGACATACACAGATACGCAGTATTTT. Its protein product is CASSPQSSGRTYTDTQYF. Based on the CDR3 plus reference TRBV18 and TRBJ2-3, the full variable domain is NAGVMQNPRHLVRRRGQEARLRCSPMKGHSHVYWYRQLPEEGLKFMVYLQKENIIDESGMPKERFSAEFPKEGPSILRIQQVVRGDSAAYFCASSPQSSGRTYTDTQYFGPGTRLTVL.

V usage is TRBV11-2 and J usage is TRBJ2-2; D possibly corresponds to TRBD1 (6 bases). The V and J ends lost 4 bases and 5 bases respectively, with 8 bases between them. The CDR3 covers 13 residues. Per the germline V gene, CDR1 is SGHAT and CDR2 is FQNNGV. CDR3: CASSWTDTGELFF. DNA for the CDR3: TGTGCCAGCAGCTGGACAGATACCGGGGAGCTGTTTTTT.

DNA of the CDR3: TGTGCCATCAGGGACAGGGAAAGCTACAATGAGCAGTTCTTC. Its protein product is CAIRDRESYNEQFF. The rearrangement joins TRBV10-3 to TRBJ2-1; 8 bases fit TRBD1. The germline CDR1 and CDR2 sequences are ENHRY and SYGVKD. This CDR3 is built from 14 residues. The junction had 4 bases not matched to a gene; V was cut back by 6 bases and J by 3 bases.

The gene calls are TRBV6-6 and TRBJ2-2, with 10 bases aligning to TRBD1. This CDR3 contains 13 residues. The ends lost 5 bases at V and 6 bases at J; junction bases unmatched: 0. Germline assignment: CDR1 MNHNY and CDR2 SVGAGI (reference sequence). The CDR3 reads CASSGTGAGELFF. CDR3 sequence (DNA): TGTGCCAGCAGTGGGACAGGGGCCGGGGAGCTGTTTTTT.

The chain carries TRBV5-6 and TRBJ2-5; unclear D gene. This CDR3 is built from 15 residues. The V and J ends lost 1 base and 4 bases respectively, with 14 bases between them. Germline lookup yields CDR1 SGHDT and CDR2 YYEEEE. The DNA for the CDR3 is TGTGCCAGCAGCTTGTACATGGAATATGGAGAGACCCAGTACTTC. It yields the protein CASSLYMEYGETQYF.

The J gene is TRBJ1-2, the V gene TRBV6-1; D unclear. The CDR3 contains 13 residues. V was cut by 8 bases and J by 0 bases, with 10 bases left in between. CDR1 MNHNS and CDR2 SASEGT come from the germline V gene. The CDR3: CASQETSNYGYTF. CDR3 nucleotides: TGTGCCAGCCAGGAAACTTCTAACTATGGCTACACCTTC.

The V gene is TRBV25-1, the J gene TRBJ1-1; maybe TRBD1 (6 bases). V was clipped by 1 base and J by 4 bases, with 16 bases between them. CDR3 size: 16 residues. Germline V CDR1 and CDR2: MGHDK, SYGVNS. The CDR3 DNA is TGTGCCAGCAGTGAATCGACAGGTTTGGGAGGCACTGAAGCTTTCTTT. This translates into CASSESTGLGGTEAFF.

By its share, this clone is medium-sized. The chain links TRBV9 to TRBJ2-1; 14 nucleotides align to TRBD2. Germline loops: CDR1 SGDLS, CDR2 YYNGEE. CDR3 length: 15 residues. V lost 4 bases to trimming and J lost 7 bases; unmatched junction nucleotides: 4. The CDR3 DNA reads TGTGCCAGCAGCTCGGGACTAGCGGGAGTTAATGAGCAGTTCTTC. Protein product: CASSSGLAGVNEQFF.